Listed below are T cell receptor beta chains from one sample, sequenced in a study of T cell repertoires in cytomegalovirus infection. No antigen has been assigned to these receptors. TCRdb itself ran the reads through MiXCR, one entry per CDR3 protein. The profile shows 650,000 to 850,000 distinct CDR3 sequences, around 29% of them singletons. The sequenced sample was cultured CD8+ T cells from PBMCs, obtained from culture after CMV antigen stimulation. The receptors derive from a human donor in good health (CMV status not recorded). Some clones in this sample may be carry-over from other donors' samples. Both conserved end residues are part of each CDR3.

TRBJ2-5,TRBV6-6,CASSYSVYGGDQETQYF
TRBJ2-1,TRBV11-3,CASSAHNEQFF
TRBJ2-1,TRBV18,CASSEAPGTRDEQFF
TRBJ1-1,TRBV27,CASSFGSSPMNTEAFF
TRBJ1-6,TRBV5-5,CASSFPGSYNSPLHF
TRBJ2-5,TRBV20-1,CSAQVWARGETQYF
TRBJ2-1,TRBV12-3/TRBV12-4,CASWERGFYNEQFF
TRBJ2-1,TRBV10-1,CASSSRTGLGNEQFF
TRBJ2-5,TRBV7-3,CASSKDRGQETQYF
TRBJ1-1,TRBV4-1,CASSPGPIWWNTEAFF
TRBJ1-1,TRBV12-3/TRBV12-4,CASRPLGQHTEAFF
TRBJ2-5,TRBV2,CASIPFPETQYF
TRBJ2-3,TRBV6-6,CASSYTGQGALSTSTDTQYF
TRBJ1-4,TRBV15,CATSRAKALYEKLFF
TRBJ2-5,TRBV7-8,CASSALRDSLQETQYF
TRBJ2-7,TRBV4-1,CASSPYDGSGGAKQYF
TRBJ1-1,TRBV2,CASILRGGTEAFF
TRBJ2-1,TRBV4-1,CASSQESGGPREQFF
TRBJ2-7,TRBV19,CASSSGTAAYEQYF
TRBJ2-2,TRBV6-1,CASSYEGALGFGELFF
TRBJ2-7,TRBV6-1,CASRHRDRVDNEQYF
TRBJ1-2,TRBV4-2,CASSQEQQGWGNYGYTF
TRBJ1-2,TRBV7-6,CASSLLDRGHGGYGYTF
TRBJ1-1,TRBV5-5,CASSLGDPRTEAFF
TRBJ2-1,TRBV20-1,CSASKGWGSSYNEQFF
TRBJ1-6,TRBV7-6,CASSLRGTELYNSPLHF